Below, 12 T cell receptor beta chains from the same sample are listed, as sequenced in a study of T cells in women clearing cervical HPV infection. This table comes from immunoSEQ multiplex PCR, and its TCRdb copy is limited to in-frame clones, with some not included. This repertoire includes roughly 35,000 clones. Sequenced material: blood buffy coat. The receptors were sampled from a woman aged 18 to 75 with a cervical HPV16 infection that either progressed to CIN3+ or cleared (not recorded which).

CDR3 DNA, as far as it was read: TGTGCCAGCAGCTTTGGGACTAACTCCTACGAG. This translates into CASSFGTNSYE. The full-length CDR3 reads as CASSFGTNSYEQYF. The gene calls are TRBV11-2 and TRBJ2-7; 7 positions agree with TRBD2. Read sequence stops 3 residues before the CDR3 end, and the germline J gene provides the missing end. Germline CDR1 is SGHAT and CDR2 is FQNNGV. This CDR3 spans 14 amino acids. Losses at the gene ends were 3 bases for V and 0 bases for J; bases not matched to a gene: 2.

On this clone itself: The read ends 3 residues early relative to the CDR3; the germline J gene fills the gap. Other nucleotide sequences in the sample specify the same CDR3. The V gene is TRBV18, the J gene TRBJ2-2; 7 bases match TRBD2. The CDR3 runs to 14 residues. Germline V CDR1 and CDR2: KGHSH, LQKENI. CDR3 bases read: TGTGCCAGCTCACCGGTGGGGACTAATGAAAAG. Its protein product is CASSPVGTNEK. The CDR3 reads in full as CASSPVGTNEKLFF.

As to this clone: The CDR3 end falls 3 residues outside the read, so it is completed with the germline J gene. V is TRBV19 and J is TRBJ2-2; weak D call: TRBD1 (6 bases). This CDR3 contains 18 residues. Per germline, CDR1 LNHDA and CDR2 SQIVND (reference sequence). Trimming left V 5 bases short and J 5 bases short, with 24 bases between. Incomplete CDR3 DNA: TGTGCCAGTAGTCCGAGACAGGACCCCAAACGCGGAACCGGGGAG. Its protein is CASSPRQDPKRGTGE. The CDR3 reads in full as CASSPRQDPKRGTGELFF.

Comment on this clone: Read coverage stops 3 residues before the CDR3 terminus; the germline J gene supplies the remainder. The chain joins TRBV5-1 to TRBJ2-7; a weak D match, TRBD1 (6 bases). The CDR3 is 14 amino acids. Germline CDR1 and CDR2: SGHRS and YFSETQ. Trimming took off 2 bases at V and 3 bases at J, with 12 bases between the two ends. CDR3 DNA, as far as it was read: TGCGCCAGCAGCTTTTACAGGGTGGACTACGAG. Translation: CASSFYRVDYE. The CDR3, in full, reads CASSFYRVDYEQYF.

On this clone itself: The observed sequence ends 3 residues before the CDR3 terminus, with the missing tail filled in from the germline J gene. The chain has TRBV30 and TRBJ2-1; tentatively, D is TRBD1 (6 bases). The CDR3 spans 15 residues. Trimming took off 4 bases at V and 0 bases at J, with 13 bases between the two ends. Germline-derived CDR1 and CDR2 are GTSNPN and SVGIG (reference sequence). The CDR3 loop reads CAWTGGSSSYNEQFF. CDR3 DNA, as far as it was read: TGTGCCTGGACTGGGGGCTCGAGCTCCTACAATGAG. Supplemented by reference TRBV30 and TRBJ2-1, the full variable domain reads SQTIHQWPATLVQPVGSPLSLECTVEGTSNPNLYWYRQAAGRGLQLLFYSVGIGQISSEVPQNLSASRPQDRQFILSSKKLLLSDSGFYLCAWTGGSSSYNEQFFGPGTRLTVL.

Notes on this clone: Read coverage stops 3 residues before the CDR3 terminus; the germline J gene supplies the remainder. This chain links TRBV19 with TRBJ1-2; D perhaps matches TRBD1 (5 bases). With 8 bases removed from V and 2 bases from J, the gap between germline ends came to 18 bases. CDR1 and CDR2 from the germline V gene are LNHDA and SQIVND (reference sequence). The CDR3 loop spans 15 amino acids. CDR3 DNA, as far as it was read: TGTGCCAGTCGCATCCGGGGGAATGGAAACTATGGC. Residues: CASRIRGNGNYG. The complete CDR3 sequence is CASRIRGNGNYGYTF.

On this clone: The sequenced fragment ends 3 residues before the CDR3 boundary, so the rest is inferred from the germline J gene. This chain joins TRBV11-2 and TRBJ1-1; weak D call: TRBD1 (6 bases). The CDR3 consists of 15 residues. Per germline, CDR1 SGHAT and CDR2 FQNNGV. V gave up 2 bases and J gave up 6 bases, with 16 bases separating them. CDR3 sequence reads: CASSLRLGGQAEAFF. CDR3 DNA, as far as it was read: TGTGCCAGCAGCTTAAGACTCGGGGGGCAAGCTGAA. The full variable domain, completed using reference TRBV11-2 and TRBJ1-1, is EAGVAQSPRYKIIEKRQSVAFWCNPISGHATLYWYQQILGQGPKLLIQFQNNGVVDDSQLPKDRFSAERLKGVDSTLKIQPAKLEDSAVYLCASSLRLGGQAEAFFGQGTRLTVV.

As to this clone: Coverage ceases 3 residues before the CDR3 finishes, and the germline J gene fills in the end. The chain combines TRBV30 with TRBJ1-1, with TRBD1 as a possible D gene (5 bases). The CDR3 is made up of 13 amino acids. Per germline, CDR1 GTSNPN and CDR2 SVGIG (reference sequence). The CDR3 bases that were read are TGTGCCTGGACGGACGGGGGGAAAGAGACA. Its translation is CAWTDGGKET. The complete CDR3 protein is CAWTDGGKETAFF.

Regarding this clone: The read terminates 3 residues before the CDR3 end, so the remaining end is supplied by the germline J gene. The chain combines TRBV6-2 or TRBV6-3 with TRBJ2-3, with D perhaps being TRBD1 or TRBD2 (5 bases each). This CDR3 has 15 amino acids. The V end lost 6 bases, the J end lost 0 bases, and 13 bases lay between the germline ends. Germline-derived CDR1 and CDR2 are MNHEY and SVGEGT. CDR3 DNA, as far as it was read: TGTGCCAGCAGCCAGGGAGCGACTAGCACAGATACG. It specifies CASSQGATSTDT. The whole CDR3 protein is CASSQGATSTDTQYF.

On this clone itself: The read finishes 3 residues shy of the CDR3 end, and the germline J gene is used to complete it. This chain links TRBV20-1 with TRBJ1-1; D unresolved. The germline V gene encodes CDR1 DFQATT and CDR2 SNEGSKA (reference sequence). Trimming left V 1 base short and J 4 bases short, with 10 bases between. CDR3 length: 13 amino acids. CDR3: CSARGQRVTEAFF. Incomplete CDR3 DNA: TGCAGTGCTAGAGGTCAAAGGGTCACTGAA.

About this clone itself: Read coverage stops 3 residues before the CDR3 terminus; the germline J gene supplies the remainder. The rearrangement joins TRBV19 to TRBJ2-7; D possibly corresponds to TRBD1 (6 bases). Per germline, CDR1 LNHDA and CDR2 SQIVND (reference sequence). The ends were cut back, 5 bases at V and 3 bases at J, with 8 bases in the middle. CDR3 length: 12 residues. The CDR3 DNA, read in part, is TGTGCCAGTAGTCCACAGGGCTACGAG. This gives the protein CASSPQGYE. The whole CDR3 protein reads CASSPQGYEQYF.

Notes on this clone: The DNA ends 3 residues before the CDR3 does, and the rest of the CDR3 is filled in from the germline J gene. The chain employs TRBV6-2 or TRBV6-3 and TRBJ1-6; TRBD1 matches 7 bases. The ends lost 4 bases at V and 10 bases at J; junction bases unmatched: 7. The CDR3 totals 14 residues. CDR1 and CDR2 (germline): MNHEY, SVGEGT. CDR3 region: CASSSGQHRSPLHF. Partial CDR3 DNA: TGTGCCAGCAGTTCGGGACAGCACCGCTCACCC.